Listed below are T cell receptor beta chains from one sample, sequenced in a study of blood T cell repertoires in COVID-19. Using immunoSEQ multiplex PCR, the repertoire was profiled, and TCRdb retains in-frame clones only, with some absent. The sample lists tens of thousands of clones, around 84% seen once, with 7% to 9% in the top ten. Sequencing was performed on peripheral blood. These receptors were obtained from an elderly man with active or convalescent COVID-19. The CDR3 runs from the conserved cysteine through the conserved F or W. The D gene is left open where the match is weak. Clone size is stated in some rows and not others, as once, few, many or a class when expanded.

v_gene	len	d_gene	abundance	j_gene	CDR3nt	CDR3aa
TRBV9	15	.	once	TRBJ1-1	TGTGCCAGCAGCCCGCGGGGGGCTTTGAACACTGAAGCTTTCTTT	CASSPRGALNTEAFF
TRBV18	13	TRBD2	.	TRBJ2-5	TGTGCCAGCTCACCTAGCGGGCAAGAGACCCAGTACTTC	CASSPSGQETQYF
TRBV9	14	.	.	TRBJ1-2	TGTGCCAGCAGCGTAGAGGCAGGGGAACATGGCTACACCTTC	CASSVEAGEHGYTF
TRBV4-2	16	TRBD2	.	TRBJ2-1	TGTGCCAGCAGCCAAGATCTACTAGCGGGTGTCAATGAGCAGTTCTTC	CASSQDLLAGVNEQFF
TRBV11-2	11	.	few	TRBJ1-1	TGTGCCAGCAGCTCGGGGGCTGAAGCTTTCTTT	CASSSGAEAFF
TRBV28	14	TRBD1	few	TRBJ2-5	TGTGCCAGCAGTTTAGTGGACAGGGGAGAGACCCAGTACTTC	CASSLVDRGETQYF
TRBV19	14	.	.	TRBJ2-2	TGTGCCAGTAACGGCGGGGTTAACACCGGGGAGCTGTTTTTT	CASNGGVNTGELFF
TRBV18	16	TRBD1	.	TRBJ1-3	TGTGCCAGCTCACCAGGACAGGGGGCAGGTGGAAACACCATATATTTT	CASSPGQGAGGNTIYF
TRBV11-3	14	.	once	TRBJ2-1	TGTGCCAGCAGCCCCGGACAGCGCAACAATGAGCAGTTCTTC	CASSPGQRNNEQFF
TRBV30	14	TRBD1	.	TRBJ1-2	TGTGCCTGGAGGGGGGACAGGAGTAACTATGGCTACACCTTC	CAWRGDRSNYGYTF
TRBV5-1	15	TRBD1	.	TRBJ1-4	TGCGCCAGCAGCGTATTGCAGGGGGGAGGCGAAAAACTGTTTTTT	CASSVLQGGGEKLFF
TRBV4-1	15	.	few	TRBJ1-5	TGCGCCAGCAGCCGGGGGCAAAATAGCAATCAGCCCCAGCATTTT	CASSRGQNSNQPQHF
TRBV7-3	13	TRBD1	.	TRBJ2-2	TGTGCCAGCAGTAGACAGGGTACCGGGGAGCTGTTTTTT	CASSRQGTGELFF
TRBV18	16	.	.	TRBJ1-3	TGTGCCAGCTCCCCAATGACACAGGGAAACGGAAACACCATATATTTT	CASSPMTQGNGNTIYF
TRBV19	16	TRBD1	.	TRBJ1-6	TGTGCCAGTAGTATCCAGGCAGGGGGCTATAATTCACCCCTCCACTTT	CASSIQAGGYNSPLHF
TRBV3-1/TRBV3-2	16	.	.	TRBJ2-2	TGTGCCAGCAGCCAATATCGGGTCCGGGGCACCGGGGAGCTGTTTTTT	CASSQYRVRGTGELFF
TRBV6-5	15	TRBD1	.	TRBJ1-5	TGTGCCAGCAGTCCCGGGACAGATAGCAATCAGCCCCAGCATTTT	CASSPGTDSNQPQHF
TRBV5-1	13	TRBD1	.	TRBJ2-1	TGCGCCAGCAGCAATACAGGGGGACGTGAGCAGTTCTTC	CASSNTGGREQFF
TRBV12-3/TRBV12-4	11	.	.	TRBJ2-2	TGTGCCAGCGTGCGTTCCGGGGAGCTGTTTTTT	CASVRSGELFF
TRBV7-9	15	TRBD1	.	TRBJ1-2	TGTGCCAGCAGCTTATCGACAGGGGGCAACTATGGCTACACCTTC	CASSLSTGGNYGYTF
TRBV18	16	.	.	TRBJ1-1	TGTGCCAGCTCACCACCTGGGTTGCAGGGATGGACTGAAGCTTTCTTT	CASSPPGLQGWTEAFF
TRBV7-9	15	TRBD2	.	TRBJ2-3	TGTGCCAGCAGCTTCACTAGCGGGGTCGCAGATACGCAGTATTTT	CASSFTSGVADTQYF
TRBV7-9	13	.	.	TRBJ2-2	TGTGCCAGCAGCCAAGACATCGCCGGGGAGCTGTTTTTT	CASSQDIAGELFF
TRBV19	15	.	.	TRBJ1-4	TGTGCCAGTATCCTCAGGTCGGGGGTAGTCGGAAAACTGTTTTTT	CASILRSGVVGKLFF
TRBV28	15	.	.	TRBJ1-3	TGTGCCAGCAGTGGGGCGGGGGGTGCCGGAAACACCATATATTTT	CASSGAGGAGNTIYF
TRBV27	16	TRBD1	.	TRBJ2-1	TGTGCCAGCAGTTTCTACAGGGGAGACCTCTACAATGAGCAGTTCTTC	CASSFYRGDLYNEQFF
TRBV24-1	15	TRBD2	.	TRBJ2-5	TGTGCCACCAGTGAGGCAACTAGCGCTCAAGAGACCCAGTACTTC	CATSEATSAQETQYF
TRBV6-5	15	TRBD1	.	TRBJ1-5	TGTGCCAGCAGCAAACAGGGGGGATTTAATCAGCCCCAGCATTTT	CASSKQGGFNQPQHF
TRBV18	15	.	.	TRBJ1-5	TGTGCCAGCTCACCACTTAACGGTTCCAATCAGCCCCAGCATTTT	CASSPLNGSNQPQHF
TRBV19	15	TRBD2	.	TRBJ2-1	TGTGCCAGTAGGGTCCCTGGGACTAGCGGTGGTGAGCAGTTCTTC	CASRVPGTSGGEQFF
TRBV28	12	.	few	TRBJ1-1	TGTGCCAGCAGACCTGGGGGGACTGAAGCTTTCTTT	CASRPGGTEAFF
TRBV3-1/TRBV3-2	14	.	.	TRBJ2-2	TGTGCCACCCAAGTTCTTCATCAGACCGGGGAGCTGTTTTTT	CATQVLHQTGELFF
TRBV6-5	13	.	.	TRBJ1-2	TGTGCCAGCAGTTATATTCAGGTTTTTGGCTACACCTTC	CASSYIQVFGYTF
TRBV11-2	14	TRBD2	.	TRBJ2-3	TGTGCCAGCAGTAGCGGGGTCGTTACAGATACGCAGTATTTT	CASSSGVVTDTQYF
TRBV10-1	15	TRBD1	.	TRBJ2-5	TGCGCCAGCAGTGATCTTCGACAGGGGAAGGAGACCCAGTACTTC	CASSDLRQGKETQYF
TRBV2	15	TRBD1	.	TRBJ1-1	TGTGCCAGCAGTGAACAGGGGGTTGTTGACACTGAAGCTTTCTTT	CASSEQGVVDTEAFF
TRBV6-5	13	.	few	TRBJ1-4	TGTGCCAGCAGTTACAGGAGAAATGAAAAACTGTTTTTT	CASSYRRNEKLFF
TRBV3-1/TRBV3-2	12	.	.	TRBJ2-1	TGTGCCAGCAGCCAGGCGGTGGGGCGGCAGTTCTTC	CASSQAVGRQFF
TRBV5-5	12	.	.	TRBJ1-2	TGTGCCAGCAGCTGGTCACCCCGCGAGTTCACCTTC	CASSWSPREFTF
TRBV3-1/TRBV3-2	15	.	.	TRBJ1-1	TGTGCCAGCAGCCGACTAGCTAGACCGGACACTGAAGCTTTCTTT	CASSRLARPDTEAFF
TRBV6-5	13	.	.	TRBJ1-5	TGTGCCAGCCGACAGAGAGGCAATCAGCCCCAGCATTTT	CASRQRGNQPQHF
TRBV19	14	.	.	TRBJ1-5	TGTGCCAGCCGGACAGTGGAGGGCAATCAGCCCCAGCATTTT	CASRTVEGNQPQHF
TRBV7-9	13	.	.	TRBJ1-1	TGTGCCAGCAGCTTTGGTCGGGACACTGAAGCTTTCTTT	CASSFGRDTEAFF
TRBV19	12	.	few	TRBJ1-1	TGTGCCAGTAGCAGGAACAGGGCTGAAGCTTTCTTT	CASSRNRAEAFF
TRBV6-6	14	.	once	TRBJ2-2	TGTGCCAGCAGAGATAACAGGGCTCCCGGGGAGCTGTTTTTT	CASRDNRAPGELFF
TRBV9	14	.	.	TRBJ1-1	TGTGCCAGCAGCGTACAGACAGCGAACACTGAAGCTTTCTTT	CASSVQTANTEAFF
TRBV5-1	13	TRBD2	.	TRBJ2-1	TGCGCCAGCAGCGTAGGACTAGCGGGGGCTGGGTTCTTC	CASSVGLAGAGFF
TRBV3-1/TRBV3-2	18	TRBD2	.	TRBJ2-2	TGTGCCAGCAGCCAAGATTGGACTAGCGGGAGTTTCGTCGGGGAGCTGTTTTTT	CASSQDWTSGSFVGELFF
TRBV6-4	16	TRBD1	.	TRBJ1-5	TGTGCCAGCAGTGACTTGGACAGGGGATTCAATCAGCCCCAGCATTTT	CASSDLDRGFNQPQHF
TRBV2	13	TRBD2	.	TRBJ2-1	TGTGCCAGCTGTGGACTAGCGGTCTCAGAGCAGTTCTTC	CASCGLAVSEQFF
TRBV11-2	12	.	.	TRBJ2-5	TGTGCCAGCAGCCGGGGGATGGAGACCCAGTACTTC	CASSRGMETQYF
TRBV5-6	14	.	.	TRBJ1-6	TGTGCCAGCAGCTTGGAAAGGGGTGATTCACCCCTCCACTTT	CASSLERGDSPLHF
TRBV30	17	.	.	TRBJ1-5	TGTGCCTGGAGTCGCTCCCCGTTTACAGATAGCAATCAGCCCCAGCATTTT	CAWSRSPFTDSNQPQHF
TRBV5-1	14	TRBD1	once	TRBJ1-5	TGCGCCAGCAGCTCGGGGACAGAAAATCAGCCCCAGCATTTT	CASSSGTENQPQHF
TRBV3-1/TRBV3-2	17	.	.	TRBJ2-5	TGTGCCAGCAGCCAAGATAGGGGCAGGGTCGGCCAAGAGACCCAGTACTTC	CASSQDRGRVGQETQYF
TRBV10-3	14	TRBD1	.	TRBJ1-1	TGTGCCACCGACCACGGACAGGGGAACACTGAAGCTTTCTTT	CATDHGQGNTEAFF